A selection of T cell receptor beta chains follows, all from one sample in a study of blood T cell repertoires in COVID-19. Method: immunoSEQ multiplex PCR; TCRdb's copy keeps in-frame clones and lacks some. The sample carries roughly 68,000 clones, 85% to 90% recorded once. Sample: peripheral blood. These receptors came from a woman older than 75 with active COVID-19. Each CDR3 is given with its conserved first and last residue. A D gene is named only where the DNA matches it firmly. Some rows mark clone size as missing; the rest say once, few, many or name a class of expanded clone.

TRBJ2-1 | TRBV28 | - | TRBD2 | CASTPIGAGGSNEQFF | TGTGCCAGCACCCCGATCGGGGCGGGAGGTAGTAATGAGCAGTTCTTC
TRBJ2-3 | TRBV2 | - | TRBD1 | CASSGTGGLLKQYF | TGTGCCAGCAGTGGGACAGGGGGCCTACTAAAGCAGTATTTT
TRBJ1-1 | TRBV15 | few | - | CATSRAPSEAFF | TGTGCCACCAGCAGGGCCCCTTCGGAAGCTTTCTTT
TRBJ2-5 | TRBV28 | - | TRBD2 | CASSFLRFSGQETQYF | TGTGCCAGCAGTTTCCTCCGTTTTAGCGGGCAAGAGACCCAGTACTTC
TRBJ1-1 | TRBV28 | - | - | CASSTPQGYMNTEAFF | TGTGCCAGCAGTACGCCCCAGGGGTACATGAACACTGAAGCTTTCTTT
TRBJ2-7 | TRBV7-9 | - | TRBD1 | CASSLGGQGSSYEQYF | TGTGCCAGCAGCTTAGGGGGACAGGGTAGCTCCTACGAGCAGTACTTC
TRBJ2-7 | TRBV28 | once | TRBD1 | CASSPRGTGIYEQYF | TGTGCCAGCAGTCCTCGGGGGACAGGGATCTACGAGCAGTACTTC
TRBJ2-2 | TRBV7-2 | - | - | CASVQVLGGELFF | TGTGCCAGCGTTCAGGTGCTGGGCGGGGAGCTGTTTTTT
TRBJ1-4 | TRBV6-2/TRBV6-3 | once | TRBD1 | CASSYLDRGEKLFF | TGTGCCAGCAGTTACCTCGACAGGGGTGAAAAACTGTTTTTT
TRBJ2-3 | TRBV10-3 | - | - | CAISGRDNIADTQYF | TGTGCCATCAGTGGCCGGGACAATATCGCAGATACGCAGTATTTT
TRBJ2-7 | TRBV29-1 | few | - | CSVFGRGYEQYF | TGCAGCGTTTTCGGGAGAGGTTACGAGCAGTACTTC
TRBJ2-7 | TRBV4-1 | - | - | CASSPPRGEEGEQYF | TGCGCCAGCAGCCCACCCAGGGGGGAGGAAGGCGAGCAGTACTTC
TRBJ1-5 | TRBV4-2 | - | - | CASSQDRARRGPQHF | TGTGCCAGCAGCCAAGATCGTGCCAGGAGGGGGCCCCAGCATTTT
TRBJ1-4 | TRBV6-6 | - | - | CASSYRGREKLFF | TGTGCCAGCAGTTACCGCGGTCGGGAAAAACTGTTTTTT
TRBJ2-3 | TRBV6-2/TRBV6-3 | - | TRBD1 | CASSNPGQVADTQYF | TGTGCCAGCAGTAACCCGGGACAGGTTGCAGATACGCAGTATTTT